The source of this T cell receptor (beta chain) is a study of shared clonotypes between healthy human individuals. Study in general: Those who served as donors were a couple of women and a few men between the ages of 18 and 49. Study-level results: The donor pool, a small one, limited the genetic and exposure-history diversity represented. Naive CD4 clonotypes were shared across a handful of donors at about 5%. Estimated richness values were generally larger in naive subsets than in memory subsets.

In regard to this clone: Its antigen is still unknown.

Germline V gives CDR1 SGHRS, CDR2 YFSETQ. The CDR3 contains 14 residues. V dropped 0 bases and J dropped 9; count of bases not matched to a gene: 5. The repertoire was sequenced with immunoSEQ multiplex PCR; TCRdb's copy has only in-frame clones and lacks some. This sample has millions of clones; roughly 94% occur once, and the top ten carry 0.13%. The chain joins TRBV5-1 to TRBJ1-1, with 10 bases identical to TRBD1. The sample comprised naive CD4+ T cells sorted from blood. Stated subset: CD45RA+ positively selected. The clonotype was recovered from a man between 18 and 29 years old in good health. The CDR3 DNA follows: TGCGCCAGCAGCTTGGGGGACAGGGGATTCAAAGCTTTCTTT. It yields the protein CASSLGDRGFKAFF.